A selection of T cell receptor beta chains follows, all from one sample in a study of STAT3 mutations in large granular lymphocyte leukemia. The repertoire was sequenced with immunoSEQ multiplex PCR; TCRdb's copy has only in-frame clones and lacks some. The sample yields about 5,000 clones, about 45% seen once. Sequencing input: peripheral blood mononuclear cells. These receptor sequences come from a woman in her seventies with T-cell large granular lymphocyte leukemia. Some clones in this sample may be carry-over from other donors' samples. CDR3s include the opening cysteine and the closing phenylalanine or tryptophan. The order of the fields is CDR3 DNA, CDR3 protein, J gene, D gene, V gene, clone size. The D gene is left open where the match is weak. Some rows have no size entry. The others give once, few or many, or a class for an expanded clone.

DNA: TGCGCCAGCGGTACTCAGGGGAGGGGATCCTACGAGCAGTACTTC
CDR3: CASGTQGRGSYEQYF
J: TRBJ2-7
D: -
V: TRBV10-2
size: -

DNA: TGTGCCACCGACTCTGCCGGGAGGGCCGGGGATACGCAGTATTTT
CDR3: CATDSAGRAGDTQYF
J: TRBJ2-3
D: TRBD2
V: TRBV30
size: -

DNA: TGTGCCAGCAGCTTGGAGGGAGGGCCAAGAGATACGCAGTATTTT
CDR3: CASSLEGGPRDTQYF
J: TRBJ2-3
D: TRBD2
V: TRBV5-6
size: few

DNA: TGTGCCTGGAGTGTATCATTTACGAACACTGAAGCTTTCTTT
CDR3: CAWSVSFTNTEAFF
J: TRBJ1-1
D: -
V: TRBV30
size: few

DNA: TGCAGCGCCCGGACAGGGCAAACCTACGAGCAGTACTTC
CDR3: CSARTGQTYEQYF
J: TRBJ2-7
D: TRBD1
V: TRBV29-1
size: few

DNA: TGCGCCAGCAGTCTGGACGGCCAGAATCAGCCCCAGCATTTT
CDR3: CASSLDGQNQPQHF
J: TRBJ1-5
D: -
V: TRBV5-1
size: -

DNA: TGCGCCAGCAAAGTGGGGAGCACAGATACGCAGTATTTT
CDR3: CASKVGSTDTQYF
J: TRBJ2-3
D: -
V: TRBV5-1
size: few

DNA: TGTGCCAGCAAGACAGGGGGCCATTTTGAAGCTTTCTTT
CDR3: CASKTGGHFEAFF
J: TRBJ1-1
D: TRBD1
V: TRBV25-1
size: -

DNA: TGCGCCAGCCGAGGGACGGATAATCAGCCCCAGCATTTT
CDR3: CASRGTDNQPQHF
J: TRBJ1-5
D: -
V: TRBV5-1
size: -

DNA: TGTGCCAGCAGCCCGGACAGGGCCGAGACCCAGTACTTC
CDR3: CASSPDRAETQYF
J: TRBJ2-5
D: TRBD1
V: TRBV5-4
size: -

DNA: TGCGCCAGCAGCCGCGGCCCCCAGACAGATACGCAGTATTTT
CDR3: CASSRGPQTDTQYF
J: TRBJ2-3
D: -
V: TRBV5-1
size: -

DNA: TGTGCCAGCCAGGGACAGGGGGCAGGGGAGACCCAGTACTTC
CDR3: CASQGQGAGETQYF
J: TRBJ2-5
D: TRBD1
V: TRBV5-6
size: -

DNA: TGCAGCGTTACCGTGGGAAGCACAGATACGCAGTATTTT
CDR3: CSVTVGSTDTQYF
J: TRBJ2-3
D: -
V: TRBV29-1
size: -

DNA: TGTGCCAGCAGTCTGGGGGGTGGCTCCTACAATGAGCAGTTCTTC
CDR3: CASSLGGGSYNEQFF
J: TRBJ2-1
D: -
V: TRBV27
size: -

DNA: TGCGCCAGCAGCTGGGGGGACTACTACAATGAGCAGTTCTTC
CDR3: CASSWGDYYNEQFF
J: TRBJ2-1
D: TRBD2
V: TRBV5-1
size: -

DNA: TGCGCCAGCAGCTTGGCCTCAGGGACAGGGATCAATGAGCAGTTCTTC
CDR3: CASSLASGTGINEQFF
J: TRBJ2-1
D: TRBD1
V: TRBV5-1
size: -

DNA: TGCAGCGTTGATCGAGCGGAGAACACTGAAGCTTTCTTT
CDR3: CSVDRAENTEAFF
J: TRBJ1-1
D: -
V: TRBV29-1
size: few

DNA: TGTGCCAGCAGCTCTACAGCCAACTATGGCTACACCTTC
CDR3: CASSSTANYGYTF
J: TRBJ1-2
D: -
V: TRBV28
size: -

DNA: TGCAGCGCTAACCAGTGGGGTGAGCACGAGCAGTACTTC
CDR3: CSANQWGEHEQYF
J: TRBJ2-7
D: -
V: TRBV29-1
size: -

DNA: TGTGCCAGCTCACCACCGAGGACAGGGAAAAGATTAAACTACGAGCAGTACTTC
CDR3: CASSPPRTGKRLNYEQYF
J: TRBJ2-7
D: TRBD1
V: TRBV18
size: -

DNA: TGTGCCATACGGGAGGCAACCTACGAGCAGTACTTC
CDR3: CAIREATYEQYF
J: TRBJ2-7
D: TRBD2
V: TRBV7-9
size: -

DNA: TGTGCCAGCAGTGCACGATACGAGCAGTACTTC
CDR3: CASSARYEQYF
J: TRBJ2-7
D: -
V: TRBV2
size: few

DNA: TGTGCCAGCTCACCTCCGACTAGCGGGCAAGAGACCCAGTACTTC
CDR3: CASSPPTSGQETQYF
J: TRBJ2-5
D: TRBD2
V: TRBV18
size: -

DNA: TGTGCCAGCAGCATGCAGCCCTTGGACGGCTATGGCTACACCTTC
CDR3: CASSMQPLDGYGYTF
J: TRBJ1-2
D: -
V: TRBV7-9
size: -

DNA: TGTGCCAGCAGTTACTTTGGGGGCCAAGAGACCCAGTACTTC
CDR3: CASSYFGGQETQYF
J: TRBJ2-5
D: -
V: TRBV6-6
size: large

DNA: TGCGCCAGCAGCTTGGCCATAGGACAGGGGGCCGGAGATACGCAGTATTTT
CDR3: CASSLAIGQGAGDTQYF
J: TRBJ2-3
D: TRBD1
V: TRBV5-1
size: -

DNA: TGTGCCAGCAGCACCGACGGGGGGCAGACTGAAGCTTTCTTT
CDR3: CASSTDGGQTEAFF
J: TRBJ1-1
D: -
V: TRBV6-5
size: -

DNA: TGTGCCTGGACGCGGGGCCTTGACTATGGCTACACCTTC
CDR3: CAWTRGLDYGYTF
J: TRBJ1-2
D: -
V: TRBV30
size: few

DNA: TGTGCCAGCAGCCCCCAGGAGGGCGGCTACAATGAGCAGTTCTTC
CDR3: CASSPQEGGYNEQFF
J: TRBJ2-1
D: -
V: TRBV7-2
size: -

DNA: TGTGCCAGCAGTCGCGGGACTGGGGCCAACGTCCTGACTTTC
CDR3: CASSRGTGANVLTF
J: TRBJ2-6
D: -
V: TRBV6-5
size: -

DNA: TGCGCCAGCAGCTCGATAGCGGGAGATGGTCAAGAGACCCAGTACTTC
CDR3: CASSSIAGDGQETQYF
J: TRBJ2-5
D: TRBD2
V: TRBV5-1
size: few

DNA: TGTGCCAGCTCACGCCCCCCAGGGCAGGGCTACACCTTC
CDR3: CASSRPPGQGYTF
J: TRBJ1-2
D: -
V: TRBV18
size: -

DNA: TGTGCCAGCAGCTTGGGGGGTAGAACTGAAGCTTTCTTT
CDR3: CASSLGGRTEAFF
J: TRBJ1-1
D: -
V: TRBV5-4
size: once

DNA: TGCGCCAGCAGCCTTGGACAGGGGGGCTACAATGAGCAGTTCTTC
CDR3: CASSLGQGGYNEQFF
J: TRBJ2-1
D: TRBD1
V: TRBV5-1
size: -

DNA: TGTGCCAGCAGTTTCTCCGGGACTAGCGGGGGCATAACCCAGTACTTC
CDR3: CASSFSGTSGGITQYF
J: TRBJ2-5
D: TRBD2
V: TRBV6-6
size: -

DNA: TGTGCCGGATCACCGACAGGGCATGAAGCTTTCTTT
CDR3: CAGSPTGHEAFF
J: TRBJ1-1
D: TRBD1
V: TRBV30
size: -

DNA: TGCGCCAGCAGCTTGGCGGAGACCCAGTACTTC
CDR3: CASSLAETQYF
J: TRBJ2-5
D: -
V: TRBV5-1
size: few

DNA: TGTGCCAGCAGTTCGCGGGACACTTGGAACACTGAAGCTTTCTTT
CDR3: CASSSRDTWNTEAFF
J: TRBJ1-1
D: -
V: TRBV6-5
size: -

DNA: TGTGCCAGTAGTACCCATACTACTGGAAGTCAGCCCCAGCATTTT
CDR3: CASSTHTTGSQPQHF
J: TRBJ1-5
D: -
V: TRBV19
size: -

DNA: TGTGCCAGCTCACCGGCTGTAGAGGCAGGGGCCTATGGCTACACCTTC
CDR3: CASSPAVEAGAYGYTF
J: TRBJ1-2
D: -
V: TRBV18
size: -

DNA: TGTGCCAGCAGCTTGGGGCAGGGGAATGGCTACACCTTC
CDR3: CASSLGQGNGYTF
J: TRBJ1-2
D: -
V: TRBV5-4
size: -

DNA: TGCGCCAGCAGCTTGGGAGGGGGACAGCGAGGGTACTACGAGCAGTACTTC
CDR3: CASSLGGGQRGYYEQYF
J: TRBJ2-7
D: TRBD1
V: TRBV5-1
size: -

DNA: TGTGCCTGGTACCTGAACACTGAAGCTTTCTTT
CDR3: CAWYLNTEAFF
J: TRBJ1-1
D: -
V: TRBV30
size: large

DNA: TGCGCCAGCCGCCTCGGGAGTTATTCCTACAATGAGCAGTTCTTC
CDR3: CASRLGSYSYNEQFF
J: TRBJ2-1
D: -
V: TRBV5-1
size: medium-sized

DNA: TGCGCCAGCAGCCCGTCGGGGGCAGATACGCAGTATTTT
CDR3: CASSPSGADTQYF
J: TRBJ2-3
D: -
V: TRBV4-3
size: few

DNA: TGTGCCTGGAGCGGGGACAGCAATCAGCCCCAGCATTTT
CDR3: CAWSGDSNQPQHF
J: TRBJ1-5
D: -
V: TRBV30
size: few

DNA: TGTGCCTGGAGAGCGGAGTGGGGTAGCGGACTCACAGATACGCAGTATTTT
CDR3: CAWRAEWGSGLTDTQYF
J: TRBJ2-3
D: -
V: TRBV30
size: -

DNA: TGCGCCAGCAGCCCGGGACAGGGGATGAACACAGATACGCAGTATTTT
CDR3: CASSPGQGMNTDTQYF
J: TRBJ2-3
D: TRBD1
V: TRBV5-1
size: -

DNA: TGTGCCAGTACCTCGACAGGGAATGGCTACACCTTC
CDR3: CASTSTGNGYTF
J: TRBJ1-2
D: TRBD1
V: TRBV19
size: -

DNA: TGTGCCAGCAGCAGACAGGGGGTAGGAACTGAAGCTTTCTTT
CDR3: CASSRQGVGTEAFF
J: TRBJ1-1
D: TRBD1
V: TRBV6-1
size: few

DNA: TGTGCCAGCAGCTCGAGAATGGGCGCAGATACGCAGTATTTT
CDR3: CASSSRMGADTQYF
J: TRBJ2-3
D: -
V: TRBV11-3
size: -

DNA: TGTGCCAGCAGCACCCAGGAAGGGCAGCCCCAGCATTTT
CDR3: CASSTQEGQPQHF
J: TRBJ1-5
D: -
V: TRBV7-2
size: -

DNA: TGTGCCTGGAGTAGGGCAGTCTACGAGCAGTACTTC
CDR3: CAWSRAVYEQYF
J: TRBJ2-7
D: -
V: TRBV30
size: few

DNA: TGTGCCAGCAGTGAGCCCCTAGGAGAGACCCAGTACTTC
CDR3: CASSEPLGETQYF
J: TRBJ2-5
D: -
V: TRBV6-1
size: -

DNA: TGTGCCAGCAGGGTACAGGGGGCTGGAAACACCATATATTTT
CDR3: CASRVQGAGNTIYF
J: TRBJ1-3
D: TRBD1
V: TRBV6-6
size: -

DNA: TGCGCCAGCAGCTTGGGGGGCCAGGGCTGGTCCGACGAGCAGTACTTC
CDR3: CASSLGGQGWSDEQYF
J: TRBJ2-7
D: -
V: TRBV5-1
size: -